One sample yielded the 22 T cell receptor beta chains listed below, sequenced in a study of blood T cell repertoires in COVID-19 (dated by TCRdb to 2018 to 2020). To prepare the library, the immunoSEQ multiplex PCR assay was applied. Sourced from immuneACCESS, this table was stored by TCRdb with only in-frame sequences that have V and J called. A share of the clones is absent; for the studies checked, an unresolved V gene accounts for under half, and the remainder has no known explanation. The table for this sample lists approximately 210,000 clones; approximately 86% of them were counted only once. The ten biggest clones cover 0.9% to 0.95% of the sample. Material for sequencing was peripheral blood. The receptors were sampled from a man between 60 and 75 years old with COVID-19, enrolled during active disease.

This clone was seen a few times. The chain recombines TRBV19 with TRBJ1-1, with 9 bases aligning to TRBD1. This CDR3 has 11 amino acids. V lost 10 bases and J lost 6; bases outside the gene matches: 3. Germline V gives CDR1 LNHDA, CDR2 SQIVND (reference sequence). The CDR3 DNA reads as TGTGCCATTTGGACAGGGGCTGAAGCTTTCTTT. It is translated as CAIWTGAEAFF.

This sequence joins TRBV19 and TRBJ2-4; D might be TRBD1 (6 bases). This CDR3 has 13 amino acids. Trimming removed 6 bases from V and 8 bases from J, with 14 bases in between. CDR1 is LNHDA and CDR2 is SQIVND in the germline V gene (reference sequence). CDR3 DNA sequence: TGTGCCAGTAGGGACAGAGAGAGGGACATTCAGTACTTC. This translates into CASRDRERDIQYF.

The genes are TRBV27 and TRBJ2-5; tentatively, D is TRBD1 (6 bases). Germline loops: CDR1 MNHEY, CDR2 SMNVEV (reference sequence). Trimming took 7 bases from V and 4 from J, leaving 13 bases between them. This CDR3 comprises 13 residues. The CDR3 here is CASTTTGAETQYF. Written as DNA, the CDR3 is TGTGCCAGCACTACGACAGGAGCAGAGACCCAGTACTTC.

This chain joins TRBV11-2 and TRBJ2-2, with 7 bases fitting TRBD2. This CDR3 spans 17 amino acids. Unmatched junction bases numbered 5, after V lost 0 bases and J lost 1 base. Germline lookup yields CDR1 SGHAT and CDR2 FQNNGV. The CDR3 region has the DNA TGTGCCAGCAGCTTAGATTTTGGGGAGGGGAACACCGGGGAGCTGTTTTTT. Its protein product is CASSLDFGEGNTGELFF.

This chain connects TRBV6-5 to TRBJ1-6, with no clear D. Germline V lookup: CDR1 MNHEY, CDR2 SVGAGI. The CDR3 has 13 amino acids. The V end lost 6 bases, the J end lost 9 bases, and 12 bases lay between the germline ends. This CDR3 is CASSAERSSPLHF. CDR3 coding DNA: TGTGCCAGCAGCGCGGAGAGGAGTTCACCCCTCCACTTT.

This clone was seen only once. The V and J genes are TRBV5-1 and TRBJ2-1, with 8 bases aligning to TRBD2. V lost 1 base to trimming and J lost 8 bases; unmatched junction nucleotides: 8. This CDR3 contains 15 residues. Germline lookup yields CDR1 SGHRS and CDR2 YFSETQ. The DNA for the CDR3 is TGCGCCAGCAGCTTGCAGGCCAGCGGGAGTGATGAGCAGTTCTTC. As protein: CASSLQASGSDEQFF.

The chain links TRBV10-3 to TRBJ1-4, with 9 bases lining up with TRBD1. V was clipped by 0 bases and J by 8 bases; unmatched bases: 10. Germline V gives CDR1 ENHRY, CDR2 SYGVKD. The CDR3 sequence is 17 residues long. In DNA form, the CDR3 reads TGTGCCATCAGTGAGTCCGCAGGGACAGGGCGGGAAGAAAAACTGTTTTTT. Protein: CAISESAGTGREEKLFF.

The chain joins TRBV28 to TRBJ1-2, with a tentative D call TRBD1 (5 bases). Between the trimmed V and J ends, which lost 10 bases and 7 bases, there was a span of 19 bases. The CDR3 totals 13 residues. CDR1 MDHEN and CDR2 SYDVKM come from the germline V gene. In DNA form, the CDR3 reads TGTGCCACCCTTGCTTTGACAGTGAGTGGCTACACCTTC. Residues: CATLALTVSGYTF.

The chain combines TRBV19 with TRBJ2-1, with D possibly matching TRBD2 (5 bases). The CDR3 consists of 14 residues. Trimming took 3 bases from V and 8 from J, leaving 14 bases between them. Germline CDR1 LNHDA, CDR2 SQIVND (reference sequence). CDR3 sequence reads: CASSIGHGGDEQFF. The CDR3 nucleotides are TGTGCCAGTAGTATTGGGCACGGAGGAGATGAGCAGTTCTTC.

This sequence joins TRBV23-1 and TRBJ1-1, with D hard to call. TRBV23-1 is flagged as an ORF with uncertain function. V lost 2 bases and J 2 bases, leaving 6 bases between the germline ends. The CDR3 has 13 amino acids. DNA for the CDR3: TGCGCCAGCAGTCAACAGAAAAACACTGAAGCTTTCTTT. It yields the protein CASSQQKNTEAFF.

The CDR3 sequence: CASSQLSGRSTDTQYF. CDR3 bases: TGCGCCAGCAGCCAACTATCAGGAAGAAGTACAGATACGCAGTATTTT. The chain has TRBV4-3 and TRBJ2-3; D is unresolved. Germline V gives CDR1 LGHNA, CDR2 YSLEER. The CDR3 loop spans 16 amino acids. V lost 2 bases and J lost 3, with 15 bases in between.

In this sample, this clone turned up a few times. One junction end does not reproduce the germline sequence, and a read error may be involved. The chain is built from TRBV30 and TRBJ1-2; tentatively, D is TRBD1 (6 bases). Per the germline V gene, CDR1 is GTSNPN and CDR2 is SVGIG (reference sequence). CDR3 length equals 14 residues. The CDR3 DNA follows: TGTGCCTGGAGGGGCACCGGACAGAGGGTTCGCCAGGTATTC. Its protein product is CAWRGTGQRVRQVF.

This chain uses TRBV7-2 with TRBJ2-7, with a possible D match to TRBD1 (6 bases). Germline V gene data show CDR1 as SGHTA and CDR2 as FQGNSA. The CDR3 has 16 amino acids. V shed 5 bases and J shed 3 bases, with 20 bases lying between them. The chain's CDR3 is CASSPPSGRGSYEQYF. CDR3 coding DNA: TGTGCCAGCAGCCCACCGTCAGGTAGGGGGAGCTACGAGCAGTACTTC.

In this sample, this clone turned up once. The chain links TRBV2 to TRBJ1-5; the D gene is possibly TRBD1 (6 bases). Germline V gives CDR1 SNHLY, CDR2 FYNNEI. The CDR3 sequence is 13 residues long. V dropped 6 bases and J dropped 4 bases, with 10 bases sitting between them. The CDR3 reads CASRQGRNQPQHF. The CDR3 DNA reads TGTGCCAGCAGACAGGGAAGAAATCAGCCCCAGCATTTT.

This CDR3 reads CASSLARGTGELFF. Written as DNA, the CDR3 is TGTGCCAGCAGCTTAGCGCGGGGCACCGGGGAGCTGTTTTTT. V and J are TRBV11-2 and TRBJ2-2; maybe TRBD2 (6 bases). This CDR3 contains 14 residues. Per the germline V gene, CDR1 is SGHAT and CDR2 is FQNNGV. The ends were cut back, 1 base at V and 4 bases at J, with 7 bases in the middle.

This clone occurred once. This rearrangement joins TRBV7-3 to TRBJ2-1, with 9 bases lining up with TRBD2. Trimming at V came to 0 bases and at J to 4 bases, leaving 4 bases not matched to a gene. Germline lookup yields CDR1 SGHTA and CDR2 FQGTGA. This CDR3 has 16 residues. DNA of the CDR3: TGTGCCAGCAGCTTAACGGGGACTAGCAGATACAATGAGCAGTTCTTC. It is translated as CASSLTGTSRYNEQFF.

This clone was picked up one time. The rearrangement links TRBV6-6 to TRBJ2-5; the match to TRBD2 covers 8 bases. The CDR3 is 15 residues long. Germline CDR1 and CDR2: MNHNY and SVGAGI (reference sequence). Trimming took 7 bases from V and 4 from J; bases not matched to a gene: 11. The CDR3 here is CASTPGLAGGETQYF. In nucleotides, the CDR3 is TGTGCCAGCACCCCCGGACTAGCAGGAGGAGAGACCCAGTACTTC.

V and J are TRBV24-1 and TRBJ2-1, with 12 bases matching TRBD2. J was trimmed by 4 bases and V by 5 bases; bases with no gene match: 8. The germline V gene has CDR1 KGHDR and CDR2 SFDVKD. The length of the CDR3 is 17 residues. CDR3 in DNA: TGTGCCACCAGTGGGCCTGGACTAGCGGGATCGTACAATGAGCAGTTCTTC. It codes for CATSGPGLAGSYNEQFF.

This clone was recorded a few times. In DNA, the CDR3 is TGTGCCAGCAGCTTGACCACTAGCGGAGCGAACACCGGGGAGCTGTTTTTT. Its protein product is CASSLTTSGANTGELFF. This chain uses TRBV7-3 with TRBJ2-2, with 8 nucleotides matching TRBD2. The CDR3 is 17 residues long. From germline, CDR1 is SGHTA and CDR2 FQGTGA. V trimming: 3 bases; J trimming: 0 bases; junction bases outside the gene matches: 6.

The rearrangement joins TRBV9 to TRBJ1-1; D is unresolved. CDR1 is SGDLS and CDR2 is YYNGEE in the germline V gene. The CDR3 loop spans 14 amino acids. V was pared by 0 bases and J by 1 base, with 7 bases between. The CDR3 loop is CASSVAPENTEAFF. In DNA form, the CDR3 reads TGTGCCAGCAGCGTAGCCCCAGAGAACACTGAAGCTTTCTTT.

This chain connects TRBV25-1 to TRBJ1-6; D unclear. V was cut by 0 bases and J by 0 bases, with 12 bases left in between. This CDR3 comprises 18 residues. Looked up from germline, CDR1 is MGHDK and CDR2 is SYGVNS. CDR3 protein: CASSEYLGLSSYNSPLHF. CDR3 nucleotide sequence: TGTGCCAGCAGTGAATACCTCGGACTGAGCTCCTATAATTCACCCCTCCACTTT.

V gene TRBV12-5 combines with J gene TRBJ1-1; 11 bases are shared with TRBD1. Germline CDR1 is LGHNT and CDR2 is FRNRAP. This CDR3 region has 22 residues. V trimming: 0 bases; J trimming: 1 base; junction bases outside the gene matches: 19. The CDR3 nucleotides are TGTGCTAGTGGTTTGGTGAGAAACAGACGGACAGGGGGCCAAGATAAGAACACTGAAGCTTTCTTT. Translation gives CASGLVRNRRTGGQDKNTEAFF.